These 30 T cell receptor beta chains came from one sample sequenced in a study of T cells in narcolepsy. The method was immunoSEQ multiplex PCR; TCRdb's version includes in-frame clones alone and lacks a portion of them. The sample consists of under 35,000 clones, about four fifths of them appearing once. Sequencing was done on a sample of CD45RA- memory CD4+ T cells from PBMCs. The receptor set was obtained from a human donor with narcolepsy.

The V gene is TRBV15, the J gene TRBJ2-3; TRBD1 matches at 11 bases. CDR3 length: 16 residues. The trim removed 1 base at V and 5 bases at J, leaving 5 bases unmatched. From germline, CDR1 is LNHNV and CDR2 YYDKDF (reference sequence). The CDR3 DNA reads TGTGCCACCAGCAGAGGGGGACAGGGGGTAAGAGATACGCAGTATTTT. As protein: CATSRGGQGVRDTQYF.

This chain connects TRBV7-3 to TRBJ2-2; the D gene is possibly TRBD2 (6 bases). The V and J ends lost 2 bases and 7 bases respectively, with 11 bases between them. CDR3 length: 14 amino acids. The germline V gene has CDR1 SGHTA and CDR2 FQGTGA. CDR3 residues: CASSLDGRYGELFF. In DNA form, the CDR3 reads TGTGCCAGCAGCTTAGATGGGAGGTACGGGGAGCTGTTTTTT.

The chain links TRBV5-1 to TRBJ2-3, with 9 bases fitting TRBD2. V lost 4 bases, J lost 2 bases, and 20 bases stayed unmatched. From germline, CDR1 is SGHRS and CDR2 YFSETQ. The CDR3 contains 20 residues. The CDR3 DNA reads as TGCGCCAGCAGCACCGGAGTTGTCTTATGGGCTAGCGGGGTCACAGATACGCAGTATTTT. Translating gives CASSTGVVLWASGVTDTQYF.

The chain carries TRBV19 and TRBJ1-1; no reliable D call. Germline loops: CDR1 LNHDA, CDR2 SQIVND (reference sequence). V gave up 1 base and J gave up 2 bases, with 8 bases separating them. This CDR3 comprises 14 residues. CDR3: CASSIGSANTEAFF. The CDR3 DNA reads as TGTGCCAGTAGTATAGGGTCGGCCAACACTGAAGCTTTCTTT.

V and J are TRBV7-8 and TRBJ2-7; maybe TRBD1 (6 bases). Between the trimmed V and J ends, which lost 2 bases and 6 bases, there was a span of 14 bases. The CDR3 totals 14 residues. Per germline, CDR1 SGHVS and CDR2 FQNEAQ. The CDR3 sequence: CASSLRLGASEQYF. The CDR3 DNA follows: TGTGCCAGCAGCTTAAGGTTGGGGGCGTCCGAGCAGTACTTC. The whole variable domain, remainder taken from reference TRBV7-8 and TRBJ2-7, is GAGVSQSPRYKVAKRGQDVALRCDPISGHVSLFWYQQALGQGPEFLTYFQNEAQLDKSGLPSDRFFAERPEGSVSTLKIQRTQQEDSAVYLCASSLRLGASEQYFGPGTRLTVT.

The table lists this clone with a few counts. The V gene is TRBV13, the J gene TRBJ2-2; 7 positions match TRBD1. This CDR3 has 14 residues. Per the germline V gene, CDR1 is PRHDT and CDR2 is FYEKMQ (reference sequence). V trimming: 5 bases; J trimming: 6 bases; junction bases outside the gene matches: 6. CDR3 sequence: CASSPRQGPGELFF. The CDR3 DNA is TGTGCCAGCAGCCCTAGACAGGGACCCGGGGAGCTGTTTTTT. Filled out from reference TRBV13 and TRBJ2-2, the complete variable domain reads AAGVIQSPRHLIKEKRETATLKCYPIPRHDTVYWYQQGPGQDPQFLISFYEKMQSDKGSIPDRFSAQQFSDYHSELNMSSLELGDSALYFCASSPRQGPGELFFGEGSRLTVL.

The CDR3 loop reads CASSNTGGAQTQYF. CDR3 DNA: TGTGCCAGTAGTAATACAGGGGGCGCGCAGACCCAGTACTTC. The chain employs TRBV19 and TRBJ2-5, with 9 bases that match TRBD1. Germline values: CDR1 LNHDA, CDR2 SQIVND (reference sequence). Trimming cost V 4 bases and J 6 bases; bases outside gene matches: 6. The CDR3 is 14 residues long.

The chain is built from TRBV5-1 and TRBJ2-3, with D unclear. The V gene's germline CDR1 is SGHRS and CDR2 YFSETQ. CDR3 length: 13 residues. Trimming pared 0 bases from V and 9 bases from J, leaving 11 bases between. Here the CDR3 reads CASSLGYRSTQYF. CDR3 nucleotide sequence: TGCGCCAGCAGCTTGGGTTACCGGAGCACGCAGTATTTT. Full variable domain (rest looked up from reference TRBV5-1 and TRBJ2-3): KAGVTQTPRYLIKTRGQQVTLSCSPISGHRSVSWYQQTPGQGLQFLFEYFSETQRNKGNFPGRFSGRQFSNSRSEMNVSTLELGDSALYLCASSLGYRSTQYFGPGTRLTVL.

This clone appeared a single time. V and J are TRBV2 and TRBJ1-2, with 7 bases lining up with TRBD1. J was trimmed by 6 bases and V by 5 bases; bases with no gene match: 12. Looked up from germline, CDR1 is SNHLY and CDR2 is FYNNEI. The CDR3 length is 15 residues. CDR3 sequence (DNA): TGTGCCAGCAGTCCCTCGACAGGGCGGCTGGATGGCTACACCTTC. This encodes CASSPSTGRLDGYTF.

The CDR3 DNA follows: TGTGCCACCAGCATTGACCGCAGCACAGATACGCAGTATTTT. This encodes CATSIDRSTDTQYF. This chain joins TRBV15 and TRBJ2-3; D unresolved. Germline-derived CDR1 and CDR2 are LNHNV and YYDKDF (reference sequence). Trimming took 4 bases from V and 0 from J, leaving 8 bases between them. The CDR3 loop spans 14 amino acids.

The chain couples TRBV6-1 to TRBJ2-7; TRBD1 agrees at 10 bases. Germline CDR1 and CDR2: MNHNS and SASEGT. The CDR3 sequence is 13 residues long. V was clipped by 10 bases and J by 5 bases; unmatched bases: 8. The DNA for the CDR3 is TGTGCCAACTCCGGGACAGGGGTCAACGAGCAGTACTTC. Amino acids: CANSGTGVNEQYF.

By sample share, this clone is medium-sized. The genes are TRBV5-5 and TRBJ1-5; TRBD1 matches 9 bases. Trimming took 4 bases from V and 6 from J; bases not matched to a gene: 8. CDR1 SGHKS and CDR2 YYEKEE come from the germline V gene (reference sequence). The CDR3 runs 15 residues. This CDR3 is CASSTNGQGSQPQHF. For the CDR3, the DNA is TGTGCCAGCAGCACGAACGGACAGGGGAGTCAGCCCCAGCATTTT.

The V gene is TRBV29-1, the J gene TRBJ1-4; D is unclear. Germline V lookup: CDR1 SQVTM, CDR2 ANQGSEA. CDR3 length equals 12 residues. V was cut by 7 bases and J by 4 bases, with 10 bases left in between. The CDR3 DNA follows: TGCAGCGCCAGCGAATATAATGAAAAACTGTTTTTT. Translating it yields CSASEYNEKLFF. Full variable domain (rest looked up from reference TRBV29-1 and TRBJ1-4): SAVISQKPSRDICQRGTSLTIQCQVDSQVTMMFWYRQQPGQSLTLIATANQGSEATYESGFVIDKFPISRPNLTFSTLTVSNMSPEDSSIYLCSASEYNEKLFFGSGTQLSVL.

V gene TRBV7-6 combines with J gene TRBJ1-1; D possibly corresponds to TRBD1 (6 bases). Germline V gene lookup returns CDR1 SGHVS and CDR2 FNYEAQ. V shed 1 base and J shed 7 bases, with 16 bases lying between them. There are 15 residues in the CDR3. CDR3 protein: CASSLGFGGAVEAFF. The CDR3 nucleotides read TGTGCCAGCAGCTTAGGCTTCGGGGGGGCCGTTGAAGCTTTCTTT. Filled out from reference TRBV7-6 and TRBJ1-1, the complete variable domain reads GAGVSQSPRYKVTKRGQDVALRCDPISGHVSLYWYRQALGQGPEFLTYFNYEAQQDKSGLPNDRFSAERPEGSISTLTIQRTEQRDSAMYRCASSLGFGGAVEAFFGQGTRLTVV.

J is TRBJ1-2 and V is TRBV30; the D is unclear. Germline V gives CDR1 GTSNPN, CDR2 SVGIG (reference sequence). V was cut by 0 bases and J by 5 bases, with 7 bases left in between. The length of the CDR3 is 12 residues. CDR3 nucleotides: TGTGCCTGGAGTGTAAGACGTTATGGCTACACCTTC. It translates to CAWSVRRYGYTF.

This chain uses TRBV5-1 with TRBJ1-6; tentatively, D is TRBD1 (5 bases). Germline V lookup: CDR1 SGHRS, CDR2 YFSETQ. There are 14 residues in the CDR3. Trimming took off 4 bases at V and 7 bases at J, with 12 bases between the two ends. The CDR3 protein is CASSQGNVNSPLHF. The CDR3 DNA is TGCGCCAGCAGCCAGGGAAATGTAAATTCACCCCTCCACTTT.

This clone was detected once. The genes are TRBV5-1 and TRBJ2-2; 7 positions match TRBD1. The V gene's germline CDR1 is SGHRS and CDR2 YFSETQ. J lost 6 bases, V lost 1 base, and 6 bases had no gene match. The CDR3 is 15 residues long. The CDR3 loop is CASSLKGQVPGELFF. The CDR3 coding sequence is TGCGCCAGCAGCTTGAAAGGACAGGTTCCCGGGGAGCTGTTTTTT.

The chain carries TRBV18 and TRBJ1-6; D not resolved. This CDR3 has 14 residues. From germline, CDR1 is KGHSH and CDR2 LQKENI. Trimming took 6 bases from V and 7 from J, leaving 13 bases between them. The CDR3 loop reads CASSPTPTNSPLHF. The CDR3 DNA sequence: TGTGCCAGCTCTCCCACCCCGACGAATTCACCCCTCCACTTT. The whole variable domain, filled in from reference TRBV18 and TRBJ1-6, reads NAGVMQNPRHLVRRRGQEARLRCSPMKGHSHVYWYRQLPEEGLKFMVYLQKENIIDESGMPKERFSAEFPKEGPSILRIQQVVRGDSAAYFCASSPTPTNSPLHFGNGTRLTVT.

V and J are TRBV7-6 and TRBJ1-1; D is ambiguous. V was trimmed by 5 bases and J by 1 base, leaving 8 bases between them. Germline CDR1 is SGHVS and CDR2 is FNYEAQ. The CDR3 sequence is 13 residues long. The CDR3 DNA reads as TGTGCCAGCAGCCCTCGGGGGAACACTGAAGCTTTCTTT. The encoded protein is CASSPRGNTEAFF.

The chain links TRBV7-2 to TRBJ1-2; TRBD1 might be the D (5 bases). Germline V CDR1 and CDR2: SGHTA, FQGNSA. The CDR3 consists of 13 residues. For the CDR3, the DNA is TGTGCTCAGCACCTCGGGGACTTGGATGGCTACACCTTC. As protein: CAQHLGDLDGYTF.

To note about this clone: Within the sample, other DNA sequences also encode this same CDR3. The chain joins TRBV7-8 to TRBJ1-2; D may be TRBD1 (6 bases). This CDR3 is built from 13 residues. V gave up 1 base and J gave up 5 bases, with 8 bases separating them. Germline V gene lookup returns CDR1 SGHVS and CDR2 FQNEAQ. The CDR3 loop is CASSLGTGYGYTF. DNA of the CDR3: TGTGCCAGCAGCTTAGGTACAGGGTATGGCTACACCTTC.

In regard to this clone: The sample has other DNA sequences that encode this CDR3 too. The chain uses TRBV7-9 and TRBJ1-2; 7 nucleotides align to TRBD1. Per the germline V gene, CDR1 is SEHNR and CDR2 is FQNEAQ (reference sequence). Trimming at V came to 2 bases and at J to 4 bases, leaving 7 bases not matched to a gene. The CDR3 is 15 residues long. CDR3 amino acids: CASSLSTGVGYGYTF. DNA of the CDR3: TGTGCCAGCAGCTTATCTACAGGGGTAGGCTATGGCTACACCTTC.

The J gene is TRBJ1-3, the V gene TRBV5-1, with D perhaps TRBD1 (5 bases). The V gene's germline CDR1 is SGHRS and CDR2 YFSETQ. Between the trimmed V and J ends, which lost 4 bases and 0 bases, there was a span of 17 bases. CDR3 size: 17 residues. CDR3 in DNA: TGCGCCAGCAGCCTCCGGGACGGCGACTCCTCTGGAAACACCATATATTTT. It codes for CASSLRDGDSSGNTIYF. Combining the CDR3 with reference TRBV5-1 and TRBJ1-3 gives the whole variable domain KAGVTQTPRYLIKTRGQQVTLSCSPISGHRSVSWYQQTPGQGLQFLFEYFSETQRNKGNFPGRFSGRQFSNSRSEMNVSTLELGDSALYLCASSLRDGDSSGNTIYFGEGSWLTVV.

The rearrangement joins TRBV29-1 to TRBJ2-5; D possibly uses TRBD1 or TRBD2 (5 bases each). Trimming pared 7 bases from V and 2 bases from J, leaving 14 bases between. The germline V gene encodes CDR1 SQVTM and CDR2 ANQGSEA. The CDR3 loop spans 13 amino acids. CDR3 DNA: TGCAGCGCTGGGGACCCTCCGCAAGAGACCCAGTACTTC. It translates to CSAGDPPQETQYF.

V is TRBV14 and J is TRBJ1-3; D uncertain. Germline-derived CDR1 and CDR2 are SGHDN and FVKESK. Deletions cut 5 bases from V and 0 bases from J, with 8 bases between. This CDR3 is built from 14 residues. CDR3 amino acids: CASSNRASGNTIYF. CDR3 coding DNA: TGTGCCAGCAGCAACCGAGCCTCTGGAAACACCATATATTTT.

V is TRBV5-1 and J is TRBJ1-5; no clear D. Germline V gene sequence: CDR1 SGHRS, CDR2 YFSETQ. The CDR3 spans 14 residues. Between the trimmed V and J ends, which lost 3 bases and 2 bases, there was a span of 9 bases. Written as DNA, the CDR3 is TGCGCCAGCAGCTACCTCGGGGGCAATCAGCCCCAGCATTTT. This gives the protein CASSYLGGNQPQHF.

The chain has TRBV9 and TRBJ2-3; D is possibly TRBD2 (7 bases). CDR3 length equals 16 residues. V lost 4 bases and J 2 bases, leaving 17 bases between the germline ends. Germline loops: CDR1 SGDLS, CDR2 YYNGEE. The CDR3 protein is CASSQGGGQPTDTQYF. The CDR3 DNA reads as TGTGCCAGCAGCCAAGGGGGGGGCCAACCCACAGATACGCAGTATTTT.

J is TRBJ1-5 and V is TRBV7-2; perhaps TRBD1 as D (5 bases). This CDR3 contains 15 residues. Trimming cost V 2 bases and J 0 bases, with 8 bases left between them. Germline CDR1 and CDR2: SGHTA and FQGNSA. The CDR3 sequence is CASSLQGSSNQPQHF. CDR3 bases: TGTGCCAGCAGCTTACAGGGTTCTAGCAATCAGCCCCAGCATTTT.

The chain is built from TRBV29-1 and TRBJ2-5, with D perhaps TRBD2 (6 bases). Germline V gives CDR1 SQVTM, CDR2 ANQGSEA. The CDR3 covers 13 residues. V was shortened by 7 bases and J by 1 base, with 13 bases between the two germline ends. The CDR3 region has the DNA TGCAGCGCCTATAGACTAGGCCAAGAGACCCAGTACTTC. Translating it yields CSAYRLGQETQYF.

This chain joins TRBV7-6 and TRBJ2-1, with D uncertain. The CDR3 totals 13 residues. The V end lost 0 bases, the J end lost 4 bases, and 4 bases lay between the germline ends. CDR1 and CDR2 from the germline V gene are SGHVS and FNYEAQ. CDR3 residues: CASSLAPYNEQFF. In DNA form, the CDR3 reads TGTGCCAGCAGCTTAGCCCCTTACAATGAGCAGTTCTTC.